Sequencing of this TCR beta chain was carried out in a study of cytomegalovirus exposure and HLA in healthy donors. Likely unrecorded immune exposures existed in these nominally healthy donors. The CDR3 contains 14 residues. Unmatched junction bases numbered 6, after V lost 5 bases and J lost 4 bases. Looked up from germline, CDR1 is MNHEY and CDR2 is SMNVEV (reference sequence). 13 Jbeta primers and 60 Vbeta primers were used for the PCR. Only in-frame clones appear in the TCRdb table, and some are missing; sequencing was by immunoSEQ multiplex PCR. Of about 83,000 clones in the sample, around 78% were seen once.

Material: PBMCs. The receptor comes from a man between 18 and 35 years old in good health and CMV-seropositive. The V call is TRBV27, the J call TRBJ1-1, with TRBD1 matching 8 bases. CDR3 DNA sequence: TGTGCCAGCAGTCCAACAACAGGGGGCACTGAAGCTTTCTTT. Translation: CASSPTTGGTEAFF.